A selection of T cell receptor beta chains follows, all from one sample in a study of T cell responses to AZD1222 COVID-19 vaccine. Some clones are missing from TCRdb's copy, which holds only in-frame ones; the method was immunoSEQ multiplex PCR. This sample carries about 120,000 clones, 92% of them seen once, and the ten largest clones take 1.6%. The sequencing used peripheral blood, collected 28 days after the second AZD1222 dose. Receptors were obtained from an adult who received the AZD1222 COVID-19 vaccine. CDR3s include the opening cysteine and the closing phenylalanine or tryptophan. The D gene is left open where the match is weak. Size is omitted from some rows. Given values are once, few, many or a class for expanded clones.

once | TRBJ1-5 | TRBV19 | . | TGTGCCAGTAGTGGATTCGGGGCAGTCTCTCTCTTCAATCAGCCCCAGCATTTT | CASSGFGAVSLFNQPQHF
once | TRBJ1-2 | TRBV3-1/TRBV3-2 | . | TGTGCCAGCAGCCAAGGGGGAGGCTACACCTTC | CASSQGGGYTF
. | TRBJ2-3 | TRBV7-8 | . | TGTGCCAGCCTGACAAATTGGGATACGCAGTATTTT | CASLTNWDTQYF
. | TRBJ1-3 | TRBV18 | . | TGTGCCAGCTCACCGACAGATTACTCTGGAAACACCATATATTTT | CASSPTDYSGNTIYF
. | TRBJ2-1 | TRBV5-4 | . | TGTGCCAGCAGCTTGGTCAGCGGGCCCCACAATGAGCAGTTCTTC | CASSLVSGPHNEQFF
. | TRBJ1-6 | TRBV28 | . | TGTGCCAGCAGGTCAGGATCCGGCCTTAATAATTCACCCCTCCACTTT | CASRSGSGLNNSPLHF
. | TRBJ2-1 | TRBV6-5 | . | TGTGCCAGCAGTTACGGTTTAGGTAATGAGCAGTTCTTC | CASSYGLGNEQFF
. | TRBJ1-4 | TRBV7-9 | TRBD1 | TGTGCCAGCAGCCCCTACCGACAGGGCTTTCGGGAAAAACTGTTTTTT | CASSPYRQGFREKLFF
few | TRBJ2-7 | TRBV10-1 | TRBD2 | TGCGCCAGTCTCTTCGGGGAGAGCGGGAGGGTGACCTACGAGCAGTACTTC | CASLFGESGRVTYEQYF
once | TRBJ2-7 | TRBV28 | . | TGTGCCAGCAGTACGTCCTACGAGCAGTACTTC | CASSTSYEQYF
. | TRBJ1-4 | TRBV4-2 | . | TGTGCCAGCAGCCCTGGGGGCGCGCCCTCCAGTAATGAAAAACTGTTTTTT | CASSPGGAPSSNEKLFF
. | TRBJ1-5 | TRBV11-3 | . | TGTGCCAGCAAGCGGGGTGTGTCGGTCCAGCCCCAGCATTTT | CASKRGVSVQPQHF
. | TRBJ2-7 | TRBV6-1 | . | TGTGCCAGCAGTGAAGTGAGGGGTTACTACGAGCAGTACTTC | CASSEVRGYYEQYF
once | TRBJ1-1 | TRBV2 | . | TGTGCCAGCCGGACCGAGAACACTGAAGCTTTCTTT | CASRTENTEAFF
. | TRBJ1-5 | TRBV19 | . | TGTGCCAGTAGTATGGGGGAAGGGAATCAGCCCCAGCATTTT | CASSMGEGNQPQHF
. | TRBJ2-5 | TRBV3-1/TRBV3-2 | TRBD2 | TGTGCCAGCAGCCAAGGAGGAGCGGGAAAGACCCAGTACTTC | CASSQGGAGKTQYF
. | TRBJ2-2 | TRBV28 | . | TGTGCCAGCAGTATGGGGGTCAACACCGGGGAGCTGTTTTTT | CASSMGVNTGELFF
. | TRBJ1-6 | TRBV5-1 | TRBD1 | TGCGCCAGCAGCGGGGGACAGGGGGCCTTCACTGCTTCACCCCTCCACTTT | CASSGGQGAFTASPLHF
. | TRBJ1-1 | TRBV10-1 | . | TGCGCCAGCAGTGAGCAGAGAAACACTGAAGCTTTCTTT | CASSEQRNTEAFF
. | TRBJ2-7 | TRBV28 | . | TGTGCCAGCAGTTTTTCCTCAGGCTCGGGGTTCGGATACGAGCAGTACTTC | CASSFSSGSGFGYEQYF
. | TRBJ1-3 | TRBV2 | . | TGTGCCAGCAGGAAGAGGGATCTACAGGGTTTAGCTGGAAACACCATATATTTT | CASRKRDLQGLAGNTIYF
. | TRBJ2-3 | TRBV19 | . | TGTGCCAGTAGTGATGTGCCCACAGATACGCAGTATTTT | CASSDVPTDTQYF
. | TRBJ1-1 | TRBV28 | . | TGTGCCAGCAGTTTAGGCGGGGGCGTGGCTGAAGCTTTCTTT | CASSLGGGVAEAFF
. | TRBJ2-7 | TRBV11-2 | TRBD2 | TGTGCCAGCTCCACACTGCGGGAGAGTTACGAGCAGTACTTC | CASSTLRESYEQYF
. | TRBJ2-3 | TRBV6-6 | . | TGTGCCAGCAACAGCGGAAGCACAGATACGCAGTATTTT | CASNSGSTDTQYF
. | TRBJ1-2 | TRBV10-3 | . | TGTGCCATCAGTGAGTCGCCGGGCAATGCCCTAAACTATGGCTACACCTTC | CAISESPGNALNYGYTF
. | TRBJ2-7 | TRBV6-5 | . | TGTGCCAGCAGGGCCTCAGGGGTATCCTACGAGCAGTACTTC | CASRASGVSYEQYF
. | TRBJ2-7 | TRBV5-1 | . | TGCGCCAGCAGCTTGGGGGATTACTACGAGCAGTACTTC | CASSLGDYYEQYF
. | TRBJ1-2 | TRBV5-6 | . | TGTGCCAGCAGCTCGACAGGCAACTATGGCTACACCTTC | CASSSTGNYGYTF
. | TRBJ2-1 | TRBV3-1/TRBV3-2 | . | TGTGCCAGCAGCCTAAGATATGAGCAGTTCTTC | CASSLRYEQFF
. | TRBJ1-2 | TRBV28 | . | TGTGCCAGCAGTTTACTGTCAGGGGTATTTAACTATGGCTACACCTTC | CASSLLSGVFNYGYTF
. | TRBJ2-3 | TRBV19 | . | TGTGCCAGTAGTACGATTGGCGGGGTGAGCACAGATACGCAGTATTTT | CASSTIGGVSTDTQYF
. | TRBJ1-3 | TRBV12-3/TRBV12-4 | . | TGTGCCCAGCTAACTGGAAACACCATATATTTT | CAQLTGNTIYF
. | TRBJ2-5 | TRBV6-5 | . | TGTGCCAGCAGTTACTCGAGGGAGACCCAGTACTTC | CASSYSRETQYF
. | TRBJ2-1 | TRBV20-1 | TRBD2 | TGCAGTGCTAGTCCTCCTAGCGGGGTCTGGGATGAGCAGTTCTTC | CSASPPSGVWDEQFF
once | TRBJ1-5 | TRBV2 | TRBD1 | TGTGCCAGCAGTCACCGGGACAGTTATCAGCCCCAGCATTTT | CASSHRDSYQPQHF
. | TRBJ2-1 | TRBV3-1/TRBV3-2 | . | TGTGCCAGCAGCCAAGGGAACAGGGAGGGTGAGCAGTTCTTC | CASSQGNREGEQFF
. | TRBJ2-5 | TRBV9 | TRBD1 | TGTGCCAGCAGCGACCCGGACAGGGCTCAAGAGACCCAGTACTTC | CASSDPDRAQETQYF
. | TRBJ2-5 | TRBV12-3/TRBV12-4 | . | TGTGCCAGCTCCGCGCGGAGCCAAGAGACCCAGTACTTC | CASSARSQETQYF
few | TRBJ1-4 | TRBV6-6 | . | TGTGCCAGCAGTGGCACAGATTCCACTAATGAAAAACTGTTTTTT | CASSGTDSTNEKLFF
. | TRBJ1-2 | TRBV7-9 | . | TGTGCCAGCAGCTTAGCGTCCGGACATTATGGCTACACCTTC | CASSLASGHYGYTF
. | TRBJ2-3 | TRBV29-1 | TRBD2 | TGCAGCGCCCCTACCCAGGGGACTAGCGGAACAGATACGCAGTATTTT | CSAPTQGTSGTDTQYF
. | TRBJ1-3 | TRBV19 | . | TGTGCCAGTAGTAAAGTGTTTTCGTCTGGAAACACCATATATTTT | CASSKVFSSGNTIYF
. | TRBJ2-2 | TRBV19 | . | TGTGCCAGTAAGGTTGGGGAAGGCTCGGGGACCGGGGAGCTGTTTTTT | CASKVGEGSGTGELFF
. | TRBJ1-2 | TRBV27 | . | TGTGCCAGCAGTTTATCGGGTTTCTATGGCTACACCTTC | CASSLSGFYGYTF
once | TRBJ2-3 | TRBV9 | TRBD2 | TGTGCCAGCAGCGTAGACCCTAGCGGGAGGGCTGGTACGCAGTATTTT | CASSVDPSGRAGTQYF
. | TRBJ2-2 | TRBV5-4 | . | TGTGCCAGCAACCTGGACTACATCACCGGGGAGCTGTTTTTT | CASNLDYITGELFF
. | TRBJ1-1 | TRBV9 | . | TGTGCCAGCAGCCCAGGCGCAGTCAGTCAGGGCACTGAAGCTTTCTTT | CASSPGAVSQGTEAFF
. | TRBJ1-4 | TRBV2 | . | TGTGCCAGCACCAGAGAGCCATGGTCCGGGGAAAAACTGTTTTTT | CASTREPWSGEKLFF
. | TRBJ2-1 | TRBV19 | . | TGTGCCAGTAGTCCAGGGGCGGGGGAGCAGTTCTTC | CASSPGAGEQFF
. | TRBJ2-7 | TRBV5-4 | . | TGTGCCAGCAGCTCGACCTACGAGCAGTACTTC | CASSSTYEQYF
. | TRBJ2-1 | TRBV2 | . | TGTGCCAGCGGGGGGGAGCAGTTCTTC | CASGGEQFF
. | TRBJ1-5 | TRBV9 | . | TGTGCCAGCAGCCCCGGGGTCTCTAGCAATCAGCCCCAGCATTTT | CASSPGVSSNQPQHF
. | TRBJ2-1 | TRBV7-8 | TRBD2 | TGTGCCAGCAGCTCCCGACTAGCGGGAGTTTTAGAGGAGCAGTTCTTC | CASSSRLAGVLEEQFF
. | TRBJ1-2 | TRBV7-2 | . | TGTGCCAGCAGCTTAACGCCCCCGGTGGCCAACCGAGGCTACACCTTC | CASSLTPPVANRGYTF